This T cell receptor (beta chain) was obtained from a study of neurological immune-mediated disorders. General study findings and limits: Because no CDR3 amino acid sequences were shared across subjects by expanded clones, private repertoires were suggested in all groups.

TCRdb recomputed calls from the 5' RACE reads with MiXCR, one row per CDR3 protein. Of around 58,000 distinct CDR3 sequences in the sample, 3% to 4% were seen once. Germline CDR1 SGHRS, CDR2 YFSETQ. The CDR3 sequence is 14 residues long. Trimming stripped 4 bases from V and 12 bases from J, with 20 bases between. This clonotype was detected ten times or more. Its specificity is not known. The source is a woman in her sixties with multiple sclerosis. This chain joins TRBV5-1 and TRBJ2-1; D not resolved. Sequencing used PBMCs. The CDR3 DNA reads as TGCGCCAGCAGCCCTGCCCCCCCTCCTAGAGGGCAGTTCTTC. Its protein product is CASSPAPPPRGQFF.